This TCR beta chain was profiled in a study of shared clonotypes between healthy human individuals. Study-wide points: Investigators expected sequencing depth to affect clonotype sharing among donors.

The germline CDR1 and CDR2 sequences are SGHAT and FQNNGV. V gave up 0 bases and J gave up 3 bases, with 17 bases separating them. This CDR3 is built from 17 residues. Comment on this clone: Its cognate antigen is unknown.

Deep-level settings were used for running the assay. Profiling relied on immunoSEQ multiplex PCR, and the TCRdb table lists in-frame clones only, not all of them. The sample shows 2 million to 2.5 million clones, 80% to 95% of them seen only once. The sequenced sample was naive CD4+ T cells from PBMCs. Subset reported: CD45RA+ positively selected. The sequence was obtained from a man between 18 and 35 years old in good health. Some clones in this sample may be carry-over from other donors' samples. The V call is TRBV11-2, the J call TRBJ1-2; weak D call: TRBD1 (6 bases). In DNA, the CDR3 is TGTGCCAGCAGCTTAGAAGGTAGCAGGGGCGCATACTATGGCTACACCTTC. Translation: CASSLEGSRGAYYGYTF.